These 4 T cell receptor beta chains were sequenced from one sample in a study of blood T cell repertoires in COVID-19. Method: immunoSEQ multiplex PCR; TCRdb's copy keeps in-frame clones and lacks some. The sample includes hundreds of thousands of clones, 70% to 90% of them seen just once. The sample taken for sequencing was peripheral blood. The receptors were gathered from a woman in her forties or fifties with COVID-19, enrolled during active disease.

This clone has only a few counts. The chain couples TRBV19 to TRBJ1-2, with unresolved D. The ends were cut back, 9 bases at V and 8 bases at J, with 10 bases in the middle. Germline loops: CDR1 LNHDA, CDR2 SQIVND (reference sequence). This CDR3 is built from 10 residues. The CDR3: CASREGGYTF. The CDR3 bases are TGTGCCAGCCGGGAAGGGGGCTACACCTTC.

The chain joins TRBV6-1 to TRBJ2-3; D uncertain. Germline V CDR1 and CDR2: MNHNS, SASEGT. V gave up 1 base and J gave up 8 bases, with 4 bases separating them. The CDR3 sequence is 11 residues long. The DNA of the CDR3 is TGTGCCAGCAGTGAAGGTCTTACGCAGTATTTT. Amino acid sequence: CASSEGLTQYF.

V gene TRBV5-1 combines with J gene TRBJ2-7; 11 nucleotides agree with TRBD2. With V trimmed by 1 base and J by 0 bases, 6 bases remained unmatched. This CDR3 comprises 17 residues. Germline CDR1 SGHRS, CDR2 YFSETQ. The CDR3 protein is CASSLTSGGRSSYEQYF. The CDR3 nucleotides read TGCGCCAGCAGCTTGACTAGCGGGGGCCGTAGCTCCTACGAGCAGTACTTC.

This chain uses TRBV30 with TRBJ1-1, with D hard to call. The V end lost 4 bases, the J end lost 5 bases, and 8 bases lay between the germline ends. Germline V gene sequence: CDR1 GTSNPN, CDR2 SVGIG (reference sequence). CDR3 size: 11 residues. The CDR3 protein is CAWNGETEAFF. The DNA of the CDR3 is TGTGCCTGGAATGGTGAGACTGAAGCTTTCTTT.